This T cell receptor (beta chain) was captured by sequencing in a study of CD8 T cells in ankylosing spondylitis. J gave up 7 bases and V 7 bases, and 14 bases lay outside the gene matches. Germline V gene data show CDR1 as MNHEY and CDR2 as SVGEGT. The CDR3 consists of 16 residues. From the 5' RACE reads, TCRdb called clonotypes with MiXCR, one entry per CDR3 protein. The table has 250,000 to 400,000 distinct CDR3 sequences, 11% seen once. This clonotype was counted between two and nine times. The origin of this receptor is a female donor with ankylosing spondylitis or in good health (not recorded which). The chain combines TRBV6-2 or TRBV6-3 with TRBJ2-1; TRBD1 agrees at 9 bases. Sequencing input: blood, either unsorted or a sorted T cell fraction (not recorded which). The CDR3 is CASTNHRGTGYNEQFF. The CDR3 region has the DNA TGTGCCAGCACTAACCACAGGGGGACAGGGTATAATGAGCAGTTCTTC.